Listed here are 18 T cell receptor beta chains from one sample, sequenced in a study of blood T cell repertoires in COVID-19 (dated by TCRdb to the early 2020s). Library prep was done by the immunoSEQ multiplex PCR assay. What TCRdb holds here is the immuneACCESS table cut down to in-frame rearrangements. Part of the clones is not present; checked against another copy, under half of the missing clones reflect an unresolved V gene, and the others are unexplained. This sample holds more than 200,000 clones; about nine tenths were observed only once. Together, the top ten hold 6% to 6.5% of the sample. What was sequenced was peripheral blood. Receptors were obtained from a woman aged 30 to 39 with COVID-19, enrolled during active disease.

This chain connects TRBV13 to TRBJ2-5; TRBD2 agrees at 9 bases. With V trimmed by 5 bases and J by 5 bases, 18 bases remained unmatched. The CDR3 loop spans 18 amino acids. CDR1 and CDR2 from the germline V gene are PRHDT and FYEKMQ (reference sequence). The chain's CDR3 is CASSQTLAGGPLGETQYF. DNA of the CDR3: TGTGCCAGCAGCCAGACATTGGCGGGAGGGCCTTTAGGGGAGACCCAGTACTTC.

This sequence joins TRBV10-3 and TRBJ2-5, with TRBD1 identical over 7 bases. The germline gives CDR1 ENHRY, CDR2 SYGVKD. V trimming: 11 bases; J trimming: 5 bases; junction bases outside the gene matches: 8. This CDR3 comprises 12 residues. CDR3 in amino acids: CASRGGAETQYF. The CDR3 DNA follows: TGTGCCTCCAGAGGGGGCGCGGAGACCCAGTACTTC.

The chain links TRBV5-1 to TRBJ1-1; no definite D call. V was cut by 1 base and J by 1 base, with 14 bases left in between. The CDR3 length is 16 residues. Germline V lookup: CDR1 SGHRS, CDR2 YFSETQ. The CDR3 here is CASSLIHGVGNTEAFF. CDR3 in DNA: TGCGCCAGCAGCTTGATACATGGAGTAGGGAACACTGAAGCTTTCTTT.

The rearrangement uses TRBV28 and TRBJ1-2; 7 bases match TRBD1. The CDR3 is 14 residues long. Looked up from germline, CDR1 is MDHEN and CDR2 is SYDVKM. V lost 3 bases, J lost 4 bases, and 5 bases stayed unmatched. Here the CDR3 DNA reads TGTGCCAGCAGTTTCTTAGGGACAGCCTATGGCTACACCTTC. Protein sequence: CASSFLGTAYGYTF.

This clone was seen more than once but under ten times. This chain joins TRBV7-2 and TRBJ2-2; 9 positions match TRBD2. The V segment lost 4 bases and the J segment 7 bases; nucleotides outside the gene matches: 13. CDR1 is SGHTA and CDR2 is FQGNSA in the germline V gene. The CDR3 runs 17 residues. The chain's CDR3 is CASSSGPAGGPVGELFF. CDR3 bases: TGTGCCAGCAGCTCGGGACCTGCGGGGGGGCCCGTCGGGGAGCTGTTTTTT.

This rearrangement joins TRBV7-2 to TRBJ2-5; 11 bases line up with TRBD1. The CDR3 has 16 amino acids. Trimming removed 5 bases from V and 6 bases from J; junction bases left unmatched: 11. CDR1 SGHTA and CDR2 FQGNSA come from the germline V gene. CDR3 in amino acids: CASSLRKGQGVKTQYF. CDR3 sequence (DNA): TGTGCCAGCAGCCTACGGAAGGGACAGGGGGTAAAGACCCAGTACTTC.

This chain connects TRBV4-1 to TRBJ2-5, with 12 bases aligning to TRBD2. From germline, CDR1 is MGHRA and CDR2 YSYEKL. The V segment lost 3 bases and the J segment 5 bases; nucleotides outside the gene matches: 13. The CDR3 sequence is 18 residues long. Here the CDR3 reads CASSQLNMGLAGGETQYF. DNA of the CDR3: TGCGCCAGCAGCCAGCTTAATATGGGGCTAGCGGGGGGGGAGACCCAGTACTTC.

V usage is TRBV4-1 and J usage is TRBJ1-2; no clear D. The length of the CDR3 is 15 residues. The ends were cut back, 4 bases at V and 4 bases at J, with 16 bases in the middle. CDR1 and CDR2 from the germline V gene are MGHRA and YSYEKL. The CDR3 DNA is TGCGCCAGCAGCCCGGGCCCGGAGGTGGTCTATGGCTACACCTTC. Its protein is CASSPGPEVVYGYTF.

The chain recombines TRBV4-3 with TRBJ2-3, with D possibly being TRBD2 (6 bases). Germline CDR1 LGHNA, CDR2 YSLEER. V lost 0 bases and J 0 bases, leaving 13 bases between the germline ends. The CDR3 consists of 17 residues. The CDR3 coding sequence is TGCGCCAGCAGCCAAGAACCCGGGACTCCCAGCACAGATACGCAGTATTTT. Protein: CASSQEPGTPSTDTQYF.

On this clone itself: The sample carries other DNA sequences with the same CDR3. This CDR3 reads CASSLGGFYGYTF. CDR3 DNA sequence: TGTGCCAGCAGCTTAGGCGGGTTTTATGGCTACACCTTC. This chain uses TRBV7-2 with TRBJ1-2; no reliable D call. Germline loops: CDR1 SGHTA, CDR2 FQGNSA. The CDR3 runs 13 residues. The germline V and J ends were trimmed by 1 base and 5 bases, with 8 bases remaining between them.

CDR3 residues: CASSFPRQGIYEQYF. In DNA, the CDR3 is TGTGCCAGCAGTTTTCCGAGACAGGGGATTTACGAGCAGTACTTC. The V gene is TRBV28, the J gene TRBJ2-7; 8 bases agree with TRBD1. The CDR3 contains 15 residues. From germline, CDR1 is MDHEN and CDR2 SYDVKM. The V gene end was trimmed by 3 bases and the J gene end by 4 bases; junction bases not matched to a gene: 8.

The chain links TRBV28 to TRBJ1-1; 12 nucleotides line up with TRBD1. Per the germline V gene, CDR1 is MDHEN and CDR2 is SYDVKM. The junction had 13 bases not matched to a gene; V was cut back by 6 bases and J by 11 bases. This CDR3 contains 15 residues. The CDR3 sequence is CASRGGTGGPTRAFF. DNA for the CDR3: TGTGCCAGCAGGGGAGGGACAGGGGGCCCGACGAGGGCTTTCTTT.

The chain employs TRBV6-4 and TRBJ2-2; 7 bases are a match to TRBD1. The J segment lost 6 bases and the V segment lost 2 bases, leaving 6 bases of the junction unmatched. Germline lookup yields CDR1 MRHNA and CDR2 SNTAGT. The length of the CDR3 is 15 residues. The CDR3 DNA is TGTGCCAGCAGTGACAGGGGGCGAGGTTCCGGGGAGCTGTTTTTT. Its protein is CASSDRGRGSGELFF.

The table lists this clone with a few counts. The junction departs from the called germline gene at one end, perhaps through a read error. This rearrangement joins TRBV10-3 to TRBJ1-1, with TRBD1 matching over 9 bases. Germline CDR1 and CDR2: ENHRY and SYGVKD. The CDR3 covers 13 residues. CDR3 bases: TGTGCCATCAGTGAGGATATGGGACAGGGAGGACCATTT. Translating it yields CAISEDMGQGGPF.

A single count supports this clone. The chain has TRBV11-2 and TRBJ2-7, with D hard to call. There are 13 residues in the CDR3. Deletions cut 4 bases from V and 2 bases from J, with 9 bases between. Per the germline V gene, CDR1 is SGHAT and CDR2 is FQNNGV. The CDR3 sequence: CASSSPGPYEQYV. The CDR3 DNA is TGTGCCAGCAGCTCGCCAGGTCCCTACGAGCAGTACGTC.

CDR3 loop: CASSPQTGGTDTQYF. The CDR3 DNA reads as TGTGCCAGCAGCCCTCAGACAGGGGGAACAGATACGCAGTATTTT. The chain joins TRBV11-3 to TRBJ2-3, with 9 positions matching TRBD1. V dropped 5 bases and J dropped 3; count of bases not matched to a gene: 6. Per germline, CDR1 SGHNT and CDR2 YENEEA. The length of the CDR3 is 15 residues.

The chain combines TRBV5-4 with TRBJ2-3; 7 bases are shared with TRBD2. CDR1 is SGHNT and CDR2 is YYREEE in the germline V gene (reference sequence). After removal of 7 bases from V and 0 bases from J, the junction contained 11 bases not matched to a gene. There are 16 residues in the CDR3. The CDR3 loop is CASRSGTSGSTDTQYF. The CDR3, as DNA: TGTGCCAGCCGAAGCGGGACGAGCGGGAGCACAGATACGCAGTATTTT.

This sequence joins TRBV29-1 and TRBJ2-3; 13 bases align to TRBD2. This CDR3 region has 18 residues. Trimming cost V 6 bases and J 3 bases; bases outside gene matches: 15. CDR1 is SQVTM, CDR2 ANQGSEA, per germline. The CDR3 reads CSVERLARTSGRTDTQYF. The CDR3 nucleotides read TGCAGCGTGGAGAGGCTTGCAAGGACTAGCGGGAGAACAGATACGCAGTATTTT.